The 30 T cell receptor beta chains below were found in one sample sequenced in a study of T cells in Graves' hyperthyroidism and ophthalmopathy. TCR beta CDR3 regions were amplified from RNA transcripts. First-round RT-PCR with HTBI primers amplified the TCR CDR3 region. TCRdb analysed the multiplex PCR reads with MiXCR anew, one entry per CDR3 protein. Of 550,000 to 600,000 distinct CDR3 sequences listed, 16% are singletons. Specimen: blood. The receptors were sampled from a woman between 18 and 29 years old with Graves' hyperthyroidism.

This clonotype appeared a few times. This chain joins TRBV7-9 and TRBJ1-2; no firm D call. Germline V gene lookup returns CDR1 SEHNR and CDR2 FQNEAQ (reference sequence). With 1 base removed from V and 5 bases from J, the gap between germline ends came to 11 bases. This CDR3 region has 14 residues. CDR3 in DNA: TGTGCCAGCAGCTTAGAGGCCTCGGGGTATGGCTACACCTTC. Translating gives CASSLEASGYGYTF.

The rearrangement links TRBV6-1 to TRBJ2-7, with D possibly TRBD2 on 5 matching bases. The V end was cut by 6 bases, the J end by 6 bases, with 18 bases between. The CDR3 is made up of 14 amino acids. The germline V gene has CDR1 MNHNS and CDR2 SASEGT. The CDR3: CASSGEVASREQYF. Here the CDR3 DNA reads TGTGCCAGCAGCGGCGAGGTGGCTAGCCGCGAGCAGTACTTC.

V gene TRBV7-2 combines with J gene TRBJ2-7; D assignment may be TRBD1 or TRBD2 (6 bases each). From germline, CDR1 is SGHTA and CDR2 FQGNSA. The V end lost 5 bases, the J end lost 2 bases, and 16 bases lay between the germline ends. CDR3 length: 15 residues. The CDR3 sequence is CASSNWGLATYEQYF. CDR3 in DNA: TGTGCCAGCAGCAATTGGGGGCTAGCGACCTACGAGCAGTACTTC.

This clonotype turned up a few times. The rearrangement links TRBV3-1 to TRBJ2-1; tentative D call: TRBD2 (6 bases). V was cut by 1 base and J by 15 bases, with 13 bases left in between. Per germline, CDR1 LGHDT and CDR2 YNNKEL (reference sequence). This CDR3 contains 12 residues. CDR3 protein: CASSQVRLGLFF. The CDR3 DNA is TGTGCCAGCAGCCAAGTGAGACTAGGCCTGTTCTTC.

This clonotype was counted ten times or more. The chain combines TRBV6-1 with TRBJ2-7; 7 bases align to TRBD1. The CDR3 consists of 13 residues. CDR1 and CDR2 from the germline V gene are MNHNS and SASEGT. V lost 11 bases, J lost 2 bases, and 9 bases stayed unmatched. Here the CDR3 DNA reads TGTGCCCTACTAGTGACAGGGACCTACGAGCAGTACTTC. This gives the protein CALLVTGTYEQYF.

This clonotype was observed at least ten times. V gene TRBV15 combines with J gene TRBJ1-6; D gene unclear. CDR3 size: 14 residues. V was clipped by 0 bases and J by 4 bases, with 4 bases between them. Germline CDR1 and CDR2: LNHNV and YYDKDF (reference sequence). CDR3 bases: TGTGCCACCAGCAGAGAACAGTATAATTCACCCCTCCACTTT. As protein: CATSREQYNSPLHF.

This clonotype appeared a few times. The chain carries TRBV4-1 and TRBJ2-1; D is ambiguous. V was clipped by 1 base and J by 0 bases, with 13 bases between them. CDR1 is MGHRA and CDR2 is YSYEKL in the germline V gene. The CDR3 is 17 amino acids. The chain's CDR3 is CASSQVLAGISYNEQFF. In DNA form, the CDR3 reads TGCGCCAGCAGCCAAGTATTGGCTGGTATCTCCTACAATGAGCAGTTCTTC.

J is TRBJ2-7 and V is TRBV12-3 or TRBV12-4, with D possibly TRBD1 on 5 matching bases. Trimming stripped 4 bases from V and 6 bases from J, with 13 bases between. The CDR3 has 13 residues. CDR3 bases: TGTGCCAGCAGTTATCAGGGTCAGCTCGAGCAGTACTTC. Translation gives CASSYQGQLEQYF.

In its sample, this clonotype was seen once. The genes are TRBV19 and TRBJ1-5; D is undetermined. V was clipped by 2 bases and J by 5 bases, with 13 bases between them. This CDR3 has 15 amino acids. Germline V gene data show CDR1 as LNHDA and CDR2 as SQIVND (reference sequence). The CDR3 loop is CASSIRVRDHQPQHF. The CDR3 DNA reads TGTGCCAGTAGTATAAGGGTGAGGGATCATCAGCCCCAGCATTTT.

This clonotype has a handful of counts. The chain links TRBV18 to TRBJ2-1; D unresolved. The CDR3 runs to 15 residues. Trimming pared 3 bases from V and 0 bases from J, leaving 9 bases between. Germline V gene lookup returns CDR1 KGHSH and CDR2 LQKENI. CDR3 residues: CASSPSFSSYNEQFF. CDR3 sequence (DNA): TGTGCCAGCTCACCTTCATTCTCCTCCTACAATGAGCAGTTCTTC.

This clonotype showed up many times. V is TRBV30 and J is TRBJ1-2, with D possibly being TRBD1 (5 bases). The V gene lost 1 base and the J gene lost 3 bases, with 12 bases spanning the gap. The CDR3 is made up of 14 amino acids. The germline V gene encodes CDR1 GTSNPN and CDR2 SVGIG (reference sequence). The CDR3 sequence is CAWSAVAGDYGYTF. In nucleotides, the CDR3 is TGTGCCTGGAGTGCGGTAGCGGGGGACTATGGCTACACCTTC.

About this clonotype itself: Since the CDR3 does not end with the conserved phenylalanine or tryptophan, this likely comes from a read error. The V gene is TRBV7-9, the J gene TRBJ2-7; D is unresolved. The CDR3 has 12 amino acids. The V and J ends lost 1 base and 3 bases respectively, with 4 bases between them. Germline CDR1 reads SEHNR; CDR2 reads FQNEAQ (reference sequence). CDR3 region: CASSLVIYEQYL. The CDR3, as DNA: TGTGCCAGCAGCTTAGTCATCTACGAGCAGTACCTC.

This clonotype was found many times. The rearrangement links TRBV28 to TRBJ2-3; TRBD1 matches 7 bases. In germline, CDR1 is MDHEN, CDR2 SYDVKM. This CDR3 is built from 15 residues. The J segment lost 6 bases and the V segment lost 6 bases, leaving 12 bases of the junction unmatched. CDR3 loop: CASSPTGQAGDTQYF. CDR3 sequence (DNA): TGTGCCAGCAGCCCTACAGGACAGGCGGGTGATACGCAGTATTTT.

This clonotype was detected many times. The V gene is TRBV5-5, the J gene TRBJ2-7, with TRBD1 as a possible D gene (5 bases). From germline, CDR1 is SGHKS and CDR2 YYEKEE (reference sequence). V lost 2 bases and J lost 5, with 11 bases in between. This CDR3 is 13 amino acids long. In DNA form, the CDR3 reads TGTGCCAGCAGCTTTTTCCAGGGCAACGAGCAGTACTTC. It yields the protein CASSFFQGNEQYF.

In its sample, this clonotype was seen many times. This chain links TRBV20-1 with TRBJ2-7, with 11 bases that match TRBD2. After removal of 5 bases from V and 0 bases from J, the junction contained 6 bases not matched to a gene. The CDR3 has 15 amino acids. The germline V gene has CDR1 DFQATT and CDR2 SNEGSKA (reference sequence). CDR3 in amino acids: CSAQGLAGSSYEQYF. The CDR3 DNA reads TGCAGTGCTCAAGGACTAGCGGGCAGCTCCTACGAGCAGTACTTC.

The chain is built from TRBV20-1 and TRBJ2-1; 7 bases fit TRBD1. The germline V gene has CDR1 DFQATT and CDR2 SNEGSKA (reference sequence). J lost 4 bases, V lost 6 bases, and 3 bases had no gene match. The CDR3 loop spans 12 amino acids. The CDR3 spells CSAETGYNEQFF. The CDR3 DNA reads TGCAGTGCAGAGACAGGGTACAATGAGCAGTTCTTC.

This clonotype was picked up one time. CDR3 sequence: CASTSLSGTGLTGELFF. CDR3 nucleotides: TGTGCCAGCACCTCCCTTTCCGGGACAGGGCTCACCGGGGAGCTGTTTTTT. The chain has TRBV28 and TRBJ2-2; 9 nucleotides align to TRBD1. Germline CDR1 is MDHEN and CDR2 is SYDVKM. The CDR3 sequence is 17 residues long. Trimming cost V 7 bases and J 4 bases; bases outside gene matches: 13.

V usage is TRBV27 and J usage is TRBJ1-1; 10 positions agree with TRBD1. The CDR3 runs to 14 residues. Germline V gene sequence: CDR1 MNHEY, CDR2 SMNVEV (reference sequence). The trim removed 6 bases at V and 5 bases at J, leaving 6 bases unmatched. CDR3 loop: CASSADRGQTEAFF. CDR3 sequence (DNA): TGTGCCAGCAGCGCAGACAGGGGGCAAACTGAAGCTTTCTTT.

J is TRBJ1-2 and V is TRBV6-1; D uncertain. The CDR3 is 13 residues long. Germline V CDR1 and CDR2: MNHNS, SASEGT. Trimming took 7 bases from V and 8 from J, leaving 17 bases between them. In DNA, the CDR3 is TGTGCCAGCATGCTGGACCGTGTAGGCGGCTACACCTTC. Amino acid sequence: CASMLDRVGGYTF.

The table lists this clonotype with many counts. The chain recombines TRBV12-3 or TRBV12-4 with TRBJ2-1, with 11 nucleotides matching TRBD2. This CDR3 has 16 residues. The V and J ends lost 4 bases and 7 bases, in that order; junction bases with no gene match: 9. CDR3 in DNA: TGTGCCAGCAGTTCCTTTCTAGCGGGAGGCGGAAATGAGCAGTTCTTC. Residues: CASSSFLAGGGNEQFF.

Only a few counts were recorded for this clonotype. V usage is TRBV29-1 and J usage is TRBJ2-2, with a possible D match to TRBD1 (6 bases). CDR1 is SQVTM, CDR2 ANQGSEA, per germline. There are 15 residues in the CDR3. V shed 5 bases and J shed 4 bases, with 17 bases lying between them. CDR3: CSVRGGRRGTGELFF. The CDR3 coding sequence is TGCAGCGTTCGAGGGGGACGCCGGGGCACCGGGGAGCTGTTTTTT.

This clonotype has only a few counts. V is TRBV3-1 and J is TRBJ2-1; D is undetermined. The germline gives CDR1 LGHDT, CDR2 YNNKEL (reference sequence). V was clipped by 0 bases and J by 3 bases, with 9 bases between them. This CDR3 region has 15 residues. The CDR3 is CASSQELGDYNEQFF. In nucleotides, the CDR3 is TGTGCCAGCAGCCAAGAGCTGGGCGACTACAATGAGCAGTTCTTC.

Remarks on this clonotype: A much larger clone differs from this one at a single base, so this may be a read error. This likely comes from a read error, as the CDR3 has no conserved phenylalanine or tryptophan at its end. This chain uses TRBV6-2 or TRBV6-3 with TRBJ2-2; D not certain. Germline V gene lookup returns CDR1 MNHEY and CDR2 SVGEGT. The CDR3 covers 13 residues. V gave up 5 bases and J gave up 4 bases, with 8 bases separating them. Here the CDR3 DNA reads TGTGCCAGCAGTGGGAAGGGCACCGGGGAGCTGTTTCTT. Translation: CASSGKGTGELFL.

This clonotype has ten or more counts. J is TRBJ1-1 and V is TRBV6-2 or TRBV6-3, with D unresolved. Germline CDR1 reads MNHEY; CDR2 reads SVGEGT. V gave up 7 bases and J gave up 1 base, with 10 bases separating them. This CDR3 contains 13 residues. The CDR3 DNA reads TGTGCCAGCACCTTTACCCAGAACACTGAAGCTTTCTTT. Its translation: CASTFTQNTEAFF.

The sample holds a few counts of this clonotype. CDR3 loop: CASSPGLADSTDTQYF. In DNA, the CDR3 is TGTGCCAGCAGTCCGGGACTAGCGGATTCCACAGATACGCAGTATTTT. The V call is TRBV27, the J call TRBJ2-3; 11 bases are a match to TRBD2. The CDR3 has 16 residues. Germline CDR1 and CDR2: MNHEY and SMNVEV (reference sequence). Germline trimming cut 5 bases from V and 2 bases from J; bases unmatched to any gene: 6.

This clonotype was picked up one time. The CDR3 region has the DNA TGTGCCAGTAGTAAACTGCGGACAGGTGGGACCTACGAGCAGTACTTC. Its protein is CASSKLRTGGTYEQYF. V is TRBV19 and J is TRBJ2-7, with TRBD1 identical over 7 bases. The trim removed 4 bases at V and 2 bases at J, leaving 11 bases unmatched. The CDR3 is made up of 16 amino acids. Looked up from germline, CDR1 is LNHDA and CDR2 is SQIVND (reference sequence).

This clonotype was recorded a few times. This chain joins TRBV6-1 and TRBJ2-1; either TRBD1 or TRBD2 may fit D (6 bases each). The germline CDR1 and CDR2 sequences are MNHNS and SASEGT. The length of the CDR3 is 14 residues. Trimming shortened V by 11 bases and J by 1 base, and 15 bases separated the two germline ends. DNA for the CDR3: TGTGCCTCCATAAGGGGGGCGTCCTACAATGAGCAGTTCTTC. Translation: CASIRGASYNEQFF.

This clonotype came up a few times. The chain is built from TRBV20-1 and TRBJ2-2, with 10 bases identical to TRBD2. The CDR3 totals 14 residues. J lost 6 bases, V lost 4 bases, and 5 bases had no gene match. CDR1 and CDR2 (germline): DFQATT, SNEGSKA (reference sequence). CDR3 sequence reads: CSATERGGAGELFF. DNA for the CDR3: TGCAGTGCTACCGAGCGGGGGGGGGCCGGGGAGCTGTTTTTT.

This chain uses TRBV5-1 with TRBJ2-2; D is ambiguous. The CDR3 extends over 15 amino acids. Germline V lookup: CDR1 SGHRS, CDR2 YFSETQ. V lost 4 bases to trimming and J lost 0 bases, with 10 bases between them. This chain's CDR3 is CASSRRPTNTGELFF. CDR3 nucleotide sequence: TGCGCCAGCAGCCGGAGACCCACGAACACCGGGGAGCTGTTTTTT.

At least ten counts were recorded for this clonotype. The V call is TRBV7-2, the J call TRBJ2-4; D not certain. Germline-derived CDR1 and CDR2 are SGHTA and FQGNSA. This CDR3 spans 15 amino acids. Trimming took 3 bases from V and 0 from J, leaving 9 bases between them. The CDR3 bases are TGTGCCAGCAGCTTGGCCGGGCTAGCCAAAAACATTCAGTACTTC. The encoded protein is CASSLAGLAKNIQYF.